This T cell receptor (beta chain) was documented in a study of graft-versus-host responses after intestinal transplantation. Comment on this clone: What it binds is unknown.

Trimming shortened V by 1 base and J by 3 bases, and 10 bases separated the two germline ends. Germline-derived CDR1 and CDR2 are GTSNPN and SVGIG (reference sequence). The CDR3 runs to 13 residues. The assay was immunoSEQ multiplex PCR, and TCRdb's table has in-frame clones only and misses some. This sample has about 110,000 clones, with around 90% found just once. This clonotype originated in a human donor who was the organ donor for an intestinal transplant. The gene calls are TRBV30 and TRBJ2-7; D is undetermined. The sample consisted of unstimulated CD4+ T cells sorted from spleen or lymph node cells, taken before transplant. CDR3 in amino acids: CAWSEGIYYEQYF. CDR3 coding DNA: TGTGCCTGGAGTGAAGGGATCTACTACGAGCAGTACTTC.